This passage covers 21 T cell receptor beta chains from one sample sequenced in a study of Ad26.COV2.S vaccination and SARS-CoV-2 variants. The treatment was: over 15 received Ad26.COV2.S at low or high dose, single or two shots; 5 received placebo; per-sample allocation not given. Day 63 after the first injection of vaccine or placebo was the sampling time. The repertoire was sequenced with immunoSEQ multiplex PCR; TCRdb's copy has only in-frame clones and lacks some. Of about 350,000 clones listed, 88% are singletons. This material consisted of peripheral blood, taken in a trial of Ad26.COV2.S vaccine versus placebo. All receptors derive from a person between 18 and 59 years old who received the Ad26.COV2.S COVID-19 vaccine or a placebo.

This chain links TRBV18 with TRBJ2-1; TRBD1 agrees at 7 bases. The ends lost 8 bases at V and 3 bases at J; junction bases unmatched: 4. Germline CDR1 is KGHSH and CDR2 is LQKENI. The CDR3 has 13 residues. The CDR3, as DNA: TGTGCCAGCGCAGGGACAGTCTACAATGAGCAGTTCTTC. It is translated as CASAGTVYNEQFF.

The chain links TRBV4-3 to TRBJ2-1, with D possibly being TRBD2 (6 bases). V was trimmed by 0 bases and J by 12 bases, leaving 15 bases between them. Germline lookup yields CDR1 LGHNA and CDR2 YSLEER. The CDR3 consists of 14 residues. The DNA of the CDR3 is TGCGCCAGCAGCCAAGATAGCGGACGGGGATCGCAGTTCTTC. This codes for CASSQDSGRGSQFF.

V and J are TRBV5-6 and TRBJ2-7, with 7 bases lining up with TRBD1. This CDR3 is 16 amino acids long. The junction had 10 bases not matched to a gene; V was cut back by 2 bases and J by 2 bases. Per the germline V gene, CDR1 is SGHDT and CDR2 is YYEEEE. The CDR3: CASSLLRDRGTYEQYF. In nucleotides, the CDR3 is TGTGCCAGCAGCTTACTCCGGGACAGAGGAACCTACGAGCAGTACTTC.

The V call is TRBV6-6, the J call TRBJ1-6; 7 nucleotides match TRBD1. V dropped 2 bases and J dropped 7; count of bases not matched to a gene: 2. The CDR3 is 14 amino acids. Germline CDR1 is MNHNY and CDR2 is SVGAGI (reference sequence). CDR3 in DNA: TGTGCCAGCAGTTACGAGGGGGCCAATTCACCCCTCCACTTT. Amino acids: CASSYEGANSPLHF.

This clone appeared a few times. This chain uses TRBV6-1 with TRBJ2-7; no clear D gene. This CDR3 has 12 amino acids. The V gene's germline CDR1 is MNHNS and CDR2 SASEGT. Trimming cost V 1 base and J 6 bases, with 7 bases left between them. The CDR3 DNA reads TGTGCCAGCAGTGAAGTAAAGCCCGAGCAGTACTTC. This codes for CASSEVKPEQYF.

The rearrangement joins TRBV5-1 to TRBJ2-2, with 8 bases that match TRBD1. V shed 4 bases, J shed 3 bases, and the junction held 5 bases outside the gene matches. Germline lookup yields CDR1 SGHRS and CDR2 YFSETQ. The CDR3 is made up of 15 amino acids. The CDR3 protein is CASSRDRIDTGELFF. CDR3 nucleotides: TGCGCCAGCAGCCGGGACAGGATTGACACCGGGGAGCTGTTTTTT.

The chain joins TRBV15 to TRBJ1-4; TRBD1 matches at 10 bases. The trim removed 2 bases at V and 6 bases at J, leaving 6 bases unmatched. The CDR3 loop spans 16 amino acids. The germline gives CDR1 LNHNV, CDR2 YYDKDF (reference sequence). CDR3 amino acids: CATSRSTGTGDEKLFF. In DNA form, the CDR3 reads TGTGCCACCAGCAGATCCACCGGGACAGGGGATGAAAAACTGTTTTTT.

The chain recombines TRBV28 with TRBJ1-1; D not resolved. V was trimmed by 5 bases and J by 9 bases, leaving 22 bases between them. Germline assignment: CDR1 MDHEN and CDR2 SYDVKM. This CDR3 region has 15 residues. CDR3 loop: CASSPLGRWGSKAFF. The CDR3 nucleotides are TGTGCCAGCAGTCCTCTAGGGCGTTGGGGTAGTAAAGCTTTCTTT.

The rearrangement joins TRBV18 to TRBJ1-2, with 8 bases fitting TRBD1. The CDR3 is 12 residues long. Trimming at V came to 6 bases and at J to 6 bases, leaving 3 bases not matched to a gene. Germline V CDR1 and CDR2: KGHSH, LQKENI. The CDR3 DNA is TGTGCCAGCTCGGACAGGGTGGATGGCTACACCTTC. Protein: CASSDRVDGYTF.

CDR3 sequence reads: CASSRRDRDTDTQYF. The CDR3 nucleotides are TGTGCCAGCAGCCGCCGGGACAGGGACACAGATACGCAGTATTTT. The chain joins TRBV3-1 (or the pseudogene TRBV3-2) to TRBJ2-3; 9 nucleotides line up with TRBD1. Trimming removed 4 bases from V and 2 bases from J; junction bases left unmatched: 4. Germline V CDR1 and CDR2: LGHDT, YNNKEL (reference sequence). CDR3 length: 15 residues.

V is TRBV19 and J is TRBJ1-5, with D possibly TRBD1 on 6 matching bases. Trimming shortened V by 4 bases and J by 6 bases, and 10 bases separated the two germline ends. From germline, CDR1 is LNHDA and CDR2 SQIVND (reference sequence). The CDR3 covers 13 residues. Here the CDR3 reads CASSRGLGQPQHF. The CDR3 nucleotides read TGTGCCAGTAGTAGGGGGCTCGGTCAGCCCCAGCATTTT.

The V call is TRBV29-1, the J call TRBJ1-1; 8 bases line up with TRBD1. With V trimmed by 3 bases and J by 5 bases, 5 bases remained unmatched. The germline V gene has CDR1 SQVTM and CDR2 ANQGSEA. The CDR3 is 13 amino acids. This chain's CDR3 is CSVDRGLRTEAFF. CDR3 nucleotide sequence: TGCAGCGTTGACAGGGGGCTTAGGACTGAAGCTTTCTTT. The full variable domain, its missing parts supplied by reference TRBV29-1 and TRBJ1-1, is SAVISQKPSRDICQRGTSLTIQCQVDSQVTMMFWYRQQPGQSLTLIATANQGSEATYESGFVIDKFPISRPNLTFSTLTVSNMSPEDSSIYLCSVDRGLRTEAFFGQGTRLTVV.

CDR3 amino acids: CASSPAYTQYF. The CDR3 nucleotides read TGTGCCAGCTCACCCGCCTATACGCAGTATTTT. The chain joins TRBV18 to TRBJ2-3; D unresolved. This CDR3 has 11 amino acids. Trimming took 3 bases from V and 7 from J, leaving 5 bases between them. Germline V CDR1 and CDR2: KGHSH, LQKENI.

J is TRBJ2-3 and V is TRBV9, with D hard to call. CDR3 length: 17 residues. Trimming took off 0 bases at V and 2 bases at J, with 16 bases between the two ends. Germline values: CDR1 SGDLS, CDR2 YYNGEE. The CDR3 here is CASSVEGGQITTDTQYF. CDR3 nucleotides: TGTGCCAGCAGCGTAGAAGGCGGCCAAATTACCACAGATACGCAGTATTTT. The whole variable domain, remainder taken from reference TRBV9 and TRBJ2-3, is DSGVTQTPKHLITATGQRVTLRCSPRSGDLSVYWYQQSLDQGLQFLIQYYNGEERAKGNILERFSAQQFPDLHSELNLSSLELGDSALYFCASSVEGGQITTDTQYFGPGTRLTVL.

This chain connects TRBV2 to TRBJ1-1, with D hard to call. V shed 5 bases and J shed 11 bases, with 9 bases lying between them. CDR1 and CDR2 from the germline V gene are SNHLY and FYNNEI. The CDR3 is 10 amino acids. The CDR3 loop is CASSPDRAFF. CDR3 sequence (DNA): TGTGCCAGCAGTCCAGACCGCGCTTTCTTT.

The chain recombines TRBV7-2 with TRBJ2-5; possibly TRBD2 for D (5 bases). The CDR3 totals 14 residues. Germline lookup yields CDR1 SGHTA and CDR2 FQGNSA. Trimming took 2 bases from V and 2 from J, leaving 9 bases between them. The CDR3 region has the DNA TGTGCCAGCAGCTTAAGCCGGGGTCAAGAGACCCAGTACTTC. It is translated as CASSLSRGQETQYF.

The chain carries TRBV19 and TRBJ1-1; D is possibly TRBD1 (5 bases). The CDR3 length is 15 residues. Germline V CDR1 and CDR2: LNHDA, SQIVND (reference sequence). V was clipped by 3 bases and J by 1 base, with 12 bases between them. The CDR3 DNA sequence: TGTGCCAGTAGTATTTCGGGGACCCAGAACACTGAAGCTTTCTTT. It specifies CASSISGTQNTEAFF.

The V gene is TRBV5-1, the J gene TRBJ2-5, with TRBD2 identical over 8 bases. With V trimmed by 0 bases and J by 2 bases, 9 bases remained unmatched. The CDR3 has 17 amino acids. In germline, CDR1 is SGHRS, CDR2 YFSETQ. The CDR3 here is CASSLAGSGGSQETQYF. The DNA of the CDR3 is TGCGCCAGCAGCTTGGCCGGGTCGGGAGGGTCTCAAGAGACCCAGTACTTC.

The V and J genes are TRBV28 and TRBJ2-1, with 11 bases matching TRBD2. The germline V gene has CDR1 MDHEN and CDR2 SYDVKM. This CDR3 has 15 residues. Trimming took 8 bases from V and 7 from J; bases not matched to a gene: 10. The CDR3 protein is CASRVAGGPHNEQFF. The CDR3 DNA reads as TGTGCCAGCCGAGTAGCGGGAGGGCCTCATAATGAGCAGTTCTTC.

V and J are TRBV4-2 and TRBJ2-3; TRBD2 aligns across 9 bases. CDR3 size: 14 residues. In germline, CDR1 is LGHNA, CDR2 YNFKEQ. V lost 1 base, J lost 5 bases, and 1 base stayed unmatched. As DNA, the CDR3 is TGTGCCAGCAGCCAAGGGACTAGCGAAGATACGCAGTATTTT. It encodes CASSQGTSEDTQYF.

CDR3 coding DNA: TGTGCCAGCAGTTACTCCGGGACAGGGGGCAATCAGCCCCAGCATTTT. This codes for CASSYSGTGGNQPQHF. The chain recombines TRBV6-7 with TRBJ1-5, with 10 nucleotides matching TRBD1. TRBV6-7 has ORF status, its function being uncertain. This CDR3 has 16 amino acids. V lost 0 bases and J lost 2; bases outside the gene matches: 1.